This entry is about one T cell receptor (beta chain). Its antigen is as yet unknown. This sample was included in a study of radiotherapy plus CTLA-4 blockade in lung cancer. Looking at the study overall: Patients showed objective responses in 15% to 20% of cases and disease control in approximately 28%.

General study points: Radiotherapy was combined with ipilimumab, and tumor-derived TCR clones then expanded in blood.

This CDR3 is 16 amino acids long. Germline CDR1 and CDR2: KGHSH and LQKENI. V dropped 0 bases and J dropped 4; count of bases not matched to a gene: 4. Profiling relied on immunoSEQ multiplex PCR, and the TCRdb table lists in-frame clones only, not all of them. Of about 97,000 clones detected, 65% to 80% appear once; the ten largest clones hold around 2.8%. This sequence was found in a human donor with non-small cell lung cancer who had a partial response to radiotherapy plus ipilimumab. Some clones in this sample may be carry-over from other donors' samples. The specimen was peripheral blood, collected from a patient treated with radiotherapy plus ipilimumab. The chain carries TRBV18 and TRBJ2-2; 8 positions agree with TRBD2. In nucleotides, the CDR3 is TGTGCCAGCTCACCACCGGGACTAGGTCCCACCGGGGAGCTGTTTTTT. Its protein product is CASSPPGLGPTGELFF.